The following is a TCR beta chain sequence with its context. Its antigen is undetermined. Tumor samples were taken before definitive surgery or chemotherapy. These data are taken from a study of high-grade serous ovarian cancer treatment subgroups. Study-level background: Samples averaged approximately 15,000 reads and thousands of unique TCR beta rearrangements.

Findings of the study overall: CDR1 and CDR2 were left unanalyzed; analyses focused on CDR3. Different patients shared almost no repertoire; same-patient tumors shared about 0.11 to 0.85.

TCRdb keeps only in-frame clones here, not all; method: immunoSEQ multiplex PCR. The sample holds 3,500 to 4,500 clones, approximately 80% seen once. The sample comprised tumor tissue. This sequence was found in a human donor with high-grade serous ovarian cancer.

The chain's CDR3 is CSVASGTGQPQHF. CDR3 DNA: TGCAGCGTTGCGTCCGGGACAGGTCAGCCCCAGCATTTT. The chain has TRBV29-1 and TRBJ1-5; 8 bases are a match to TRBD1. V shed 4 bases, J shed 6 bases, and the junction held 5 bases outside the gene matches. Germline lookup yields CDR1 SQVTM and CDR2 ANQGSEA. The CDR3 runs 13 residues.